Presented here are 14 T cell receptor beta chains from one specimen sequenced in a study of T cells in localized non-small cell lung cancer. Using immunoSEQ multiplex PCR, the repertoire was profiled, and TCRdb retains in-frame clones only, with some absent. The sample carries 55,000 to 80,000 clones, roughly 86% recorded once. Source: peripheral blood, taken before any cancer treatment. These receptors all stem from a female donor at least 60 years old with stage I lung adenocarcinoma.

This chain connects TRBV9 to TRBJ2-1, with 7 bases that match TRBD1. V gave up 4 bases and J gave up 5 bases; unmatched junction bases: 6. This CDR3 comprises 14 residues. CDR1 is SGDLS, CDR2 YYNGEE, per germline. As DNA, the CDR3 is TGTGCCAGCAGCCCCCAGACAGGGAACAATGAGCAGTTCTTC. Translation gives CASSPQTGNNEQFF.

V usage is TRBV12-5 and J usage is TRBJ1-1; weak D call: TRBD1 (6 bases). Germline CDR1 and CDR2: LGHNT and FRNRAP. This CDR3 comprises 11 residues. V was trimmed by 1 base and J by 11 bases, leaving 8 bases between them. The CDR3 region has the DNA TGTGCTAGTGGTTTGGACAGGGAGGCTTTCTTT. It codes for CASGLDREAFF.

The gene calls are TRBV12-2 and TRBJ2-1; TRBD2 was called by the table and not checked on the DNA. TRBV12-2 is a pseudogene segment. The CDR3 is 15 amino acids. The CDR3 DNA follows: TGTGCAAGTCGCTTAGTAGTCGTGGAGAGTAGTGAGCAGTTCTTC. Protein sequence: CASRLVVVESSEQFF.

The CDR3, as DNA: TGTGCCAGAAGACCGGGGAAGACCCAGTACTTC. Translated: CARRPGKTQYF. The chain has TRBV5-3 and TRBJ2-5, with D perhaps TRBD2 (5 bases). TRBV5-3 is given ORF status, its function remaining uncertain. The CDR3 consists of 11 residues. V shed 5 bases and J shed 6 bases, with 8 bases lying between them.

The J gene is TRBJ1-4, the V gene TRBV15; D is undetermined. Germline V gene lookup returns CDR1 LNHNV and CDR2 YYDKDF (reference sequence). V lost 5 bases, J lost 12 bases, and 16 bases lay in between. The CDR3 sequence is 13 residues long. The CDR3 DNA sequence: TGTGCCACCAGCCCCTTTGTTACGAGAGAACTGTTTTTT. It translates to CATSPFVTRELFF.

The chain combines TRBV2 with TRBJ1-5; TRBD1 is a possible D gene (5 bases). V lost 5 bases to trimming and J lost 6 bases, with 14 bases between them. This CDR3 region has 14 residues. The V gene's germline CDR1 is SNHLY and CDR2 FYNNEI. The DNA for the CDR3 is TGTGCCAGCAGTCAGGAATCAGGGCGTCAGCCCCAGCATTTT. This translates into CASSQESGRQPQHF.

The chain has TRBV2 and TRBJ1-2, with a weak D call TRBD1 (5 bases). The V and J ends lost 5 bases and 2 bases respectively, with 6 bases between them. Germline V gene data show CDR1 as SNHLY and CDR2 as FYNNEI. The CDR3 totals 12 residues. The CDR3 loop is CASSRDNYGYTF. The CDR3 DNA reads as TGTGCCAGCAGTCGGGACAACTATGGCTACACCTTC.

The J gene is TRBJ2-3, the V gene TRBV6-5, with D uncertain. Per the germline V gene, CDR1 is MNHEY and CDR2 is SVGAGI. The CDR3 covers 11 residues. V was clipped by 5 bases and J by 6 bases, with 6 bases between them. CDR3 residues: CASSRLDTQYF. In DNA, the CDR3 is TGTGCCAGCAGTCGGCTGGATACGCAGTATTTT.

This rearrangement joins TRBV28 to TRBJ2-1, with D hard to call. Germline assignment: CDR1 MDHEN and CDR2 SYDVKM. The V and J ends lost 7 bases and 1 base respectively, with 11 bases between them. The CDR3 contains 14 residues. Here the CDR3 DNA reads TGTGCCAGCACCAAGACAAAGTCCTACAATGAGCAGTTCTTC. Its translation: CASTKTKSYNEQFF.

DNA of the CDR3: TGCGCCAGCCATCCAACTAGCGGCGCCTACAATGAGCAGTTCTTC. Protein sequence: CASHPTSGAYNEQFF. This chain joins TRBV5-1 and TRBJ2-1; 8 nucleotides align to TRBD2. Germline values: CDR1 SGHRS, CDR2 YFSETQ. The CDR3 extends over 15 amino acids. V lost 7 bases and J lost 2; bases outside the gene matches: 8.

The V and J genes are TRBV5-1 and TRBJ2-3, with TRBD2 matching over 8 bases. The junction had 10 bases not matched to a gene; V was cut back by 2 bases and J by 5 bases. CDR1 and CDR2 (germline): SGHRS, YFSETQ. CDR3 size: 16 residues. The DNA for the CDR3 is TGCGCCAGCAGCTTCGTGGCGGGGGGCCGGGGAGATACGCAGTATTTT. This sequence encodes CASSFVAGGRGDTQYF. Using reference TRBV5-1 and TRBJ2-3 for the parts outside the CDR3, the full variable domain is KAGVTQTPRYLIKTRGQQVTLSCSPISGHRSVSWYQQTPGQGLQFLFEYFSETQRNKGNFPGRFSGRQFSNSRSEMNVSTLELGDSALYLCASSFVAGGRGDTQYFGPGTRLTVL.

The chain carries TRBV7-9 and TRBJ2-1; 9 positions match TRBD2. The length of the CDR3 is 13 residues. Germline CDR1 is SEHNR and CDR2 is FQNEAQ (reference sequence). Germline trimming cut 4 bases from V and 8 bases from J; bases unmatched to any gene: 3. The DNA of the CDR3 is TGTGCCAGCAGCTGGCGGGGGGGTCATGAGCAGTTCTTC. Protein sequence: CASSWRGGHEQFF.

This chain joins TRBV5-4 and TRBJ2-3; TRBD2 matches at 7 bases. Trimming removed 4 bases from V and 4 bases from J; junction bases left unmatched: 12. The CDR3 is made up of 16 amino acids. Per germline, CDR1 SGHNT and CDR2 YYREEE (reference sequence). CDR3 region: CASSAKLADGADTQYF. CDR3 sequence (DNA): TGTGCCAGCAGCGCGAAGCTAGCGGACGGGGCAGATACGCAGTATTTT.

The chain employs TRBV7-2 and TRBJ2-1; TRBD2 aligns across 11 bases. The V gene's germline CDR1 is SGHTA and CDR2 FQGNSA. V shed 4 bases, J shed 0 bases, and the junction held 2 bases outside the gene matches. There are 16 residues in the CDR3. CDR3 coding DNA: TGTGCCAGCAGCTCTACTAGCGGGGGCTCCTACAATGAGCAGTTCTTC. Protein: CASSSTSGGSYNEQFF.